The 21 T cell receptor beta chains given below trace back to one sample, sequenced in a study of blood T cell repertoires in COVID-19. The repertoire was sequenced with immunoSEQ multiplex PCR; TCRdb's copy has only in-frame clones and lacks some. The sample includes approximately 500,000 clones, roughly 89% of them seen just once. Sequenced material: peripheral blood. The receptors here all came from a woman aged 50 to 60 with COVID-19, enrolled during active disease.

The gene calls are TRBV7-9 and TRBJ2-1; 7 nucleotides agree with TRBD1. CDR1 and CDR2 (germline): SEHNR, FQNEAQ (reference sequence). This CDR3 has 15 amino acids. V gave up 7 bases and J gave up 5 bases; unmatched junction bases: 11. CDR3 coding DNA: TGTGCCAGCACCTTTCCGGGACAGAGTAACAATGAGCAGTTCTTC. Amino acids: CASTFPGQSNNEQFF.

The chain joins TRBV6-2 or TRBV6-3 to TRBJ1-2, with D unresolved. This CDR3 region has 13 residues. Germline lookup yields CDR1 MNHEY and CDR2 SVGEGT. Between the trimmed V and J ends, which lost 2 bases and 2 bases, there was a span of 6 bases. CDR3 region: CASSYARNYGYTF. The CDR3 DNA follows: TGTGCCAGCAGTTACGCCAGGAACTATGGCTACACCTTC.

V and J are TRBV3-1 (or the pseudogene TRBV3-2) and TRBJ1-1; tentatively, D is TRBD1 (5 bases). The CDR3 consists of 14 residues. CDR1 LGHDT and CDR2 YNNKEL come from the germline V gene (reference sequence). The V gene lost 4 bases and the J gene lost 1 base, with 10 bases spanning the gap. As DNA, the CDR3 is TGTGCCAGCAGCCTCCCCGACAGGAACACTGAAGCTTTCTTT. Translated: CASSLPDRNTEAFF.

The V and J genes are TRBV11-3 and TRBJ1-2; TRBD1 matches 7 bases. The CDR3 has 13 amino acids. Trimming cost V 5 bases and J 5 bases; bases outside gene matches: 5. The germline gives CDR1 SGHNT, CDR2 YENEEA. The CDR3 region is CASSRSQGYGYTF. CDR3 DNA: TGTGCCAGCAGCCGTTCACAGGGGTATGGCTACACCTTC.

The chain is built from TRBV19 and TRBJ2-4; 9 nucleotides agree with TRBD2. V trimming: 5 bases; J trimming: 6 bases; junction bases outside the gene matches: 14. Germline CDR1 LNHDA, CDR2 SQIVND (reference sequence). The CDR3 has 17 amino acids. CDR3 residues: CASSPRGAGGLTNIQYF. The CDR3 DNA sequence: TGTGCCAGTAGTCCCCGAGGAGCGGGGGGCCTGACAAACATTCAGTACTTC.

This clone was seen more than once but under ten times. The V gene is TRBV6-5, the J gene TRBJ2-7, with D tentatively TRBD2 (6 bases). Germline CDR1 MNHEY, CDR2 SVGAGI. Trimming left V 6 bases short and J 2 bases short, with 8 bases between. The CDR3 has 12 amino acids. CDR3 amino acids: CASRGGTYEQYF. CDR3 in DNA: TGTGCCAGCAGGGGGGGAACCTACGAGCAGTACTTC.

The rearrangement uses TRBV10-2 and TRBJ1-5; the D gene is possibly TRBD1 (5 bases). The CDR3 has 14 amino acids. CDR1 is WSHSY and CDR2 is SAAADI in the germline V gene. V was trimmed by 5 bases and J by 4 bases, leaving 12 bases between them. The CDR3 region is CASSWNKGNQPQHF. In nucleotides, the CDR3 is TGCGCCAGCAGTTGGAATAAGGGGAATCAGCCCCAGCATTTT.

The CDR3 loop is CASSQQGWDGYTF. CDR3 coding DNA: TGTGCCAGCAGCCAACAGGGGTGGGATGGCTACACCTTC. The gene calls are TRBV7-9 and TRBJ1-2; 7 nucleotides align to TRBD1. V gave up 5 bases and J gave up 6 bases; unmatched junction bases: 6. This CDR3 has 13 amino acids. The V gene's germline CDR1 is SEHNR and CDR2 FQNEAQ (reference sequence).

The chain carries TRBV5-1 and TRBJ2-1; D may be TRBD1 (5 bases). Per germline, CDR1 SGHRS and CDR2 YFSETQ. The CDR3 contains 14 residues. The V and J ends lost 6 bases and 8 bases respectively, with 18 bases between them. This CDR3 is CASNRDSRYDEQFF. DNA for the CDR3: TGCGCCAGCAACCGCGACAGCCGATATGATGAGCAGTTCTTC.

This chain links TRBV27 with TRBJ2-3; D is possibly TRBD2 (5 bases). CDR3 length: 12 amino acids. V gave up 3 bases and J gave up 4 bases, with 5 bases separating them. Germline V CDR1 and CDR2: MNHEY, SMNVEV (reference sequence). CDR3 residues: CASSLRADTQYF. The CDR3 nucleotides read TGTGCCAGCAGTTTGAGGGCAGATACGCAGTATTTT.

The J gene is TRBJ2-7, the V gene TRBV6-1, with D perhaps TRBD2 (7 bases). This CDR3 contains 16 residues. The V gene's germline CDR1 is MNHNS and CDR2 SASEGT. V gave up 4 bases and J gave up 0 bases, with 16 bases separating them. As DNA, the CDR3 is TGTGCCAGCAGTGGTCGAAGGGGGGGCCTCTCCTACGAGCAGTACTTC. Translation gives CASSGRRGGLSYEQYF.

The genes are TRBV7-9 and TRBJ2-2, with 7 nucleotides matching TRBD1. Trimming removed 5 bases from V and 5 bases from J; junction bases left unmatched: 8. Germline V gene lookup returns CDR1 SEHNR and CDR2 FQNEAQ (reference sequence). This CDR3 is 15 amino acids long. The CDR3 bases are TGTGCCAGCAGCCAGAAGGGGGCGCGGACCGGGGAGCTGTTTTTT. It codes for CASSQKGARTGELFF.

This chain's CDR3 is CASSDSPLYTEAFF. The CDR3 bases are TGTGCCAGCTCAGACTCACCCCTTTACACTGAAGCTTTCTTT. The gene calls are TRBV25-1 and TRBJ1-1; D is unresolved. Deletions cut 8 bases from V and 3 bases from J, with 16 bases between. The CDR3 totals 14 residues. Germline assignment: CDR1 MGHDK and CDR2 SYGVNS.

V usage is TRBV7-6 and J usage is TRBJ2-1; 11 bases line up with TRBD2. This CDR3 contains 16 residues. V gave up 5 bases and J gave up 9 bases; unmatched junction bases: 12. From germline, CDR1 is SGHVS and CDR2 FNYEAQ. The CDR3 DNA is TGTGCCAGCAGCCCCCTCGGGATAGCGGGGGGGGCTGAGCAGTTCTTC. Translated: CASSPLGIAGGAEQFF.

This chain links TRBV6-5 with TRBJ1-5; 10 bases match TRBD1. V dropped 6 bases and J dropped 1; count of bases not matched to a gene: 3. Per germline, CDR1 MNHEY and CDR2 SVGAGI. The CDR3 runs 15 residues. CDR3 sequence: CASRPDRGSNQPQHF. The CDR3 coding sequence is TGTGCCAGCAGGCCGGACAGGGGGAGCAATCAGCCCCAGCATTTT.

The CDR3 sequence is CASSISGTGASEQYF. Written as DNA, the CDR3 is TGTGCCAGCAGCATATCCGGGACAGGGGCGTCCGAGCAGTACTTC. The chain carries TRBV11-2 and TRBJ2-7; 10 bases are shared with TRBD1. The CDR3 is 15 residues long. Germline V gene data show CDR1 as SGHAT and CDR2 as FQNNGV. After removal of 5 bases from V and 6 bases from J, the junction contained 10 bases not matched to a gene.

This clone was seen only a few times. The gene calls are TRBV7-7 and TRBJ2-2, with 7 nucleotides matching TRBD1. J was trimmed by 5 bases and V by 1 base; bases with no gene match: 1. In germline, CDR1 is SSHAT, CDR2 FNYEAQ (reference sequence). The CDR3 consists of 14 residues. CDR3 in amino acids: CASSLGQGTGELFF. The CDR3 DNA sequence: TGTGCCAGCAGCTTAGGACAGGGAACCGGGGAGCTGTTTTTT.

The DNA of the CDR3 is TGTGCCAGCAGCGCCGCACCGGGACAGGGGAATGGCTACACCTTC. Translation: CASSAAPGQGNGYTF. The V gene is TRBV7-2, the J gene TRBJ1-2; 10 positions agree with TRBD1. V dropped 5 bases and J dropped 6; count of bases not matched to a gene: 9. The CDR3 consists of 15 residues. Germline CDR1 and CDR2: SGHTA and FQGNSA.

The chain couples TRBV19 to TRBJ2-3; 7 bases match TRBD2. Germline V gene lookup returns CDR1 LNHDA and CDR2 SQIVND (reference sequence). CDR3 size: 15 residues. With 5 bases clipped from V and 4 bases from J, the junction kept 9 bases outside the gene matches. Here the CDR3 DNA reads TGTGCCAGTAGTGAGGTAGCGGGTTCCTCAGATACGCAGTATTTT. It encodes CASSEVAGSSDTQYF.

The chain uses TRBV11-2 and TRBJ2-1; D perhaps matches TRBD1 (5 bases). V was cut by 5 bases and J by 4 bases, with 9 bases left in between. CDR1 and CDR2 (germline): SGHAT, FQNNGV. This CDR3 spans 13 amino acids. For the CDR3, the DNA is TGTGCCAGCAGCACAGGTCCATACAATGAGCAGTTCTTC. Translated, it gives CASSTGPYNEQFF.

The V and J genes are TRBV14 and TRBJ2-3; perhaps TRBD1 as D (6 bases). Germline V gene sequence: CDR1 SGHDN, CDR2 FVKESK. V dropped 6 bases and J dropped 4 bases, with 17 bases sitting between them. The CDR3 length is 15 residues. The CDR3 bases are TGTGCCAGCAGTCCCGGGACATTTGGGGCAGATACGCAGTATTTT. It encodes CASSPGTFGADTQYF.